This TCR beta chain derives from a study of CD8+ T cells in alopecia areata. As for the study in general: Treated patients swallowed 5 to 10 mg of oral tofacitinib twice daily. For treated patients, severity scores reflected the percentage of scalp area affected.

Whole-study findings and limits: Elevated clonality characterized lesional scalp relative to normal scalp, particularly in alopecia totalis/universalis.

In each case, RNA was isolated and then reverse transcribed into cDNA as the sequencing template. This table comes from immunoSEQ multiplex PCR, and its TCRdb copy is limited to in-frame clones, with some not included. The sample has 170,000 or so clones; approximately 53% are singletons. This CDR3 has 13 amino acids. Germline values: CDR1 GTSNPN, CDR2 SVGIG (reference sequence). The V end was cut by 3 bases, the J end by 0 bases, with 9 bases between. Comment on this clone: The antigen remains undetermined.

The treatment denotes: oral pan-JAK inhibitor, 5-10 mg twice daily. This chain joins TRBV30 and TRBJ2-7; TRBD1 might be the D (5 bases). Sequencing was performed on CD8+ T cells sorted from blood, taken at week 24, from a patient treated with tofacitinib. The sequence was obtained from a human donor with alopecia areata. CDR3 DNA: TGTGCCTGGAGACAGGCCAGCTCCTACGAGCAGTACTTC. It translates to CAWRQASSYEQYF.